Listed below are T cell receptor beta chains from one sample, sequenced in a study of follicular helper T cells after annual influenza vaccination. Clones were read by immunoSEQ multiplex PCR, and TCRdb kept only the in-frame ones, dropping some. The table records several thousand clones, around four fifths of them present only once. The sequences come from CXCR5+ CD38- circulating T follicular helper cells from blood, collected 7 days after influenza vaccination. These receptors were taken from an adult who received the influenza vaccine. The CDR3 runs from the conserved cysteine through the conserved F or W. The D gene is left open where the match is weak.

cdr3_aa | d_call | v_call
CASSQSSGTSGDTQYF | TRBD2 | TRBV4-3
CATSNRQGGTEAFF | TRBD1 | TRBV15
CASSSRHQTDQETQYF | - | TRBV5-4
CASSYRTGELFF | - | TRBV11-2
CATGTASTDTQYF | - | TRBV10-3
CASSYTGTDPEAFF | TRBD1 | TRBV6-6
CASSQEGYPNTDYGYTF | - | TRBV4-3
CASSKSSGGSSYEQYF | TRBD2 | TRBV5-1
CASRPEGRAEEKLFF | - | TRBV6-5
CASSLRANYGYTF | - | TRBV5-8
CASSFADSYNEQFF | - | TRBV7-6
CASSLEGSDTQYF | - | TRBV5-1
CASSLLTGWQGNTIYF | - | TRBV11-2
CAWSLYGSGNQPQHF | - | TRBV30
CASSRSGQSTDTQYF | - | TRBV2
CASSHPTQYF | - | TRBV4-1
CASSAQDNSNQPQHF | - | TRBV6-1
CASSSYRDSNGELFF | - | TRBV7-6
CASSGGQGRHNSPLHF | - | TRBV5-8
CASSFDGDQPQHF | - | TRBV5-1
CASSLESTHEQFF | - | TRBV11-3
CASSRTNWEDEQYF | - | TRBV18
CASSQSKVRQVRYEQYF | - | TRBV23-1
CASSSGTGFYLNYGYTF | - | TRBV7-9
CASRETGYTGELFF | TRBD1 | TRBV2
CASSLAGTRETQYF | - | TRBV7-2
CASSSMWASGTSVQYF | TRBD2 | TRBV19
CASRSTGTEAFF | - | TRBV27
CASSQGQGLGYTF | TRBD1 | TRBV7-3
CATSRDGTGNSPLHF | - | TRBV15
CASSSQGVSYGYTF | - | TRBV5-6
CSVGLGPNEQYF | - | TRBV29-1
CASSLRRPVSTYYEQYF | - | TRBV7-8
CASSSGGSGGQETQYF | TRBD2 | TRBV11-3
CASSYSRSEAFF | - | TRBV6-5
CASSGGSLFGYGYTF | - | TRBV5-6
CASSPSRESRAEAFF | - | TRBV7-9
CASSSAGGSIPNTEAFF | TRBD1 | TRBV28
CASKNTGTSGFTDTQYF | TRBD2 | TRBV2
CASSEGLNTEAFF | - | TRBV2
CASSWTGDSGNTIYF | TRBD1 | TRBV11-2
CASSLGQREETQYF | - | TRBV5-4
CASSGDRISYEQYF | - | TRBV2
CASSLLEGGSNQPQHF | - | TRBV18
CASRRASHYGYTF | - | TRBV6-1
CASSPGQGGYYSEAFF | TRBD1 | TRBV19
CASSSGLAGYTQYF | TRBD2 | TRBV11-2
CASSYAARGETQYF | - | TRBV6-8
CASSGTVNTEAFF | - | TRBV9
CASSSSGGLGSDTQYF | TRBD2 | TRBV7-2
CASSRRIKLGITEEGFEAFF | - | TRBV4-3
CASSEVGIGQGSGNTIYF | TRBD1 | TRBV2